A selection of T cell receptor beta chains follows, all from one sample in a study of early stage breast cancer tumors. The repertoire was sequenced with immunoSEQ multiplex PCR; TCRdb's copy has only in-frame clones and lacks some. The sample has some 47,000 clones; approximately 83% are singletons. The specimen was blood. The receptors were gathered from a person aged 45 to 59 with breast cancer. CDR3s include the opening cysteine and the closing phenylalanine or tryptophan. The D gene is left open where the match is weak. Some rows have no size entry. The others give once, few or many, or a class for an expanded clone.

NA	TRBV2	NA	TRBJ2-5	CASYGWERNRETQYF	TGTGCCAGTTATGGGTGGGAGCGGAATAGAGAGACCCAGTACTTC
NA	TRBV7-2	NA	TRBJ1-3	CASSLEPGNTIYF	TGTGCCAGCAGCTTAGAACCTGGAAACACCATATATTTT
TRBD1	TRBV7-2	NA	TRBJ2-2	CASSFAGQGNTGELFF	TGTGCCAGCAGCTTCGCTGGACAGGGGAACACCGGGGAGCTGTTTTTT
NA	TRBV6-5	once	TRBJ1-3	CASSYSAGWALYF	TGTGCCAGCAGTTACAGTGCCGGATGGGCTCTATATTTT
TRBD1	TRBV5-4	NA	TRBJ2-3	CASSSGQGLNTDTQYF	TGTGCCAGCAGCTCCGGACAGGGGCTAAACACAGATACGCAGTATTTT
TRBD1	TRBV7-9	NA	TRBJ1-2	CASSLRDRGQGYTF	TGTGCCAGCAGCCTCCGGGACAGGGGGCAAGGCTACACCTTC
NA	TRBV7-8	NA	TRBJ1-2	CASRLAGTRGYTF	TGTGCCAGCAGGCTAGCAGGGACCCGAGGCTACACCTTC
NA	TRBV30	NA	TRBJ1-5	CAWSRQGNQPQHF	TGTGCCTGGAGTCGGCAGGGAAACCAGCCCCAGCATTTT
NA	TRBV5-1	NA	TRBJ2-5	CASSLQATYEETQYF	TGCGCCAGCAGCTTACAGGCGACGTACGAGGAGACCCAGTACTTC
NA	TRBV30	NA	TRBJ1-5	CAWSGDSNQPQHF	TGTGCCTGGAGTGGGGATAGCAATCAGCCCCAGCATTTT
NA	TRBV7-6	NA	TRBJ2-7	CASSLGPQRTYEQYF	TGTGCCAGCAGCTTAGGCCCTCAGCGGACCTACGAGCAGTACTTC
NA	TRBV5-1	NA	TRBJ2-5	CASSQQETQYF	TGCGCCAGCAGCCAACAAGAGACCCAGTACTTC
NA	TRBV28	NA	TRBJ1-2	CASSSGGDYGYTF	TGTGCCAGCAGTTCCGGTGGAGACTATGGCTACACCTTC
NA	TRBV7-8	NA	TRBJ1-3	CASSMVGVDGNTIYF	TGTGCCAGCAGCATGGTGGGAGTAGATGGAAACACCATATATTTT
TRBD2	TRBV5-6	NA	TRBJ2-7	CASSLGGRATYEQYF	TGTGCCAGCAGCTTAGGCGGGAGAGCCACCTACGAGCAGTACTTC
NA	TRBV19	few	TRBJ1-2	CASSIRDGDGYGYTF	TGTGCCAGTAGTATAAGGGACGGGGACGGGTATGGCTACACCTTC
TRBD2	TRBV7-2	NA	TRBJ2-2	CASSLDPIAGGNTGELFF	TGTGCCAGCAGCTTAGATCCCATAGCGGGAGGGAACACCGGGGAGCTGTTTTTT
NA	TRBV7-9	NA	TRBJ2-3	CASSRTVGAGRTDTQYF	TGTGCCAGCAGCCGCACGGTGGGGGCTGGACGCACAGATACGCAGTATTTT
TRBD1	TRBV5-8	NA	TRBJ1-1	CASSFDRGNTEAFF	TGTGCCAGCAGCTTTGACAGGGGGAACACTGAAGCTTTCTTT
NA	TRBV10-3	few	TRBJ2-7	CAISQVSYEQYF	TGTGCCATCAGCCAGGTTTCTTACGAGCAGTACTTC
TRBD2	TRBV13	NA	TRBJ2-3	CASSLAGTSGGLRLTDTQYF	TGTGCCAGCAGCTTGGCCGGGACTAGCGGGGGGTTGCGACTGACAGATACGCAGTATTTT
NA	TRBV19	once	TRBJ2-3	CASSIGGVSTDTQYF	TGTGCCAGTAGTATAGGGGGGGTTAGCACAGATACGCAGTATTTT
TRBD1	TRBV6-4	NA	TRBJ1-3	CASSDGGDRDRKSSGNTIYF	TGTGCCAGCAGTGACGGTGGGGACAGGGATCGTAAGAGCTCTGGAAACACCATATATTTT
TRBD2	TRBV13	NA	TRBJ2-7	CASSLRSGLAETYEQYF	TGTGCCAGCAGCTTACGGTCGGGACTAGCGGAAACCTACGAGCAGTACTTC
NA	TRBV5-6	NA	TRBJ2-5	CASRRVGETQYF	TGTGCCAGCAGGCGGGTAGGGGAGACCCAGTACTTC
NA	TRBV19	NA	TRBJ1-4	CASSLDRDEKLFF	TGTGCCAGTAGTCTCGACAGAGATGAAAAACTGTTTTTT
NA	TRBV7-2	NA	TRBJ1-3	CASSFRPSAGNTIYF	TGTGCCAGCAGCTTTCGGCCATCGGCTGGAAACACCATATATTTT